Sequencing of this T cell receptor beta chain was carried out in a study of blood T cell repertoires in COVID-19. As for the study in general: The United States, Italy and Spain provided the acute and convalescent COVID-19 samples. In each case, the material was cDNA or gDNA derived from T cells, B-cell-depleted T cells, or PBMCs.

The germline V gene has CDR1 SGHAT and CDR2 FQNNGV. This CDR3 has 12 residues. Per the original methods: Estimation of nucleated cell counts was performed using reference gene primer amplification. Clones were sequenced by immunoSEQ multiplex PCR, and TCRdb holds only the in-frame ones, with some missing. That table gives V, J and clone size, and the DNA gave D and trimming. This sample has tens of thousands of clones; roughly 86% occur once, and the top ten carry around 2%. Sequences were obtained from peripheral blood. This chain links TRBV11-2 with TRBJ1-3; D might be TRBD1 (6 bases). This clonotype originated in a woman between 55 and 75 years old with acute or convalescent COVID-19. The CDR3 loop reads CGSQGYGNTIYF. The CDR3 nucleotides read TGTGGAAGCCAGGGGTACGGAAACACCATATATTTT.